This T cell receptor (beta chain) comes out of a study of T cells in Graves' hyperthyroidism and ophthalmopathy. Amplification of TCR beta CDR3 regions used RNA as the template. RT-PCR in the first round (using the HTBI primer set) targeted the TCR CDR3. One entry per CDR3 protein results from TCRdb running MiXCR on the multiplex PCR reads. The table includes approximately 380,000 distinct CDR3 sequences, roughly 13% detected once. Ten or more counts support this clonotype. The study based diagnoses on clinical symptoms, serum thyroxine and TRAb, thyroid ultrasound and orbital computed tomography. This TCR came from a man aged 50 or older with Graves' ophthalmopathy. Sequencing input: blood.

CDR3 coding DNA: TGTGCCAGCAGCTTATTTCCTAGCGGGAGCACCTACAATGAGCAGTTCTTC. Protein product: CASSLFPSGSTYNEQFF. The J gene is TRBJ2-1, the V gene TRBV7-8; 10 bases fit TRBD2. J lost 2 bases, V lost 2 bases, and 6 bases had no gene match. The germline gives CDR1 SGHVS, CDR2 FQNEAQ. The CDR3 contains 17 residues.